These T cell receptor beta chains were read from a single sample in a study of prognosis after radiotherapy for stage I lung cancer. TCRdb analysed the multiplex PCR reads with MiXCR anew, one entry per CDR3 protein. The profile shows under 75,000 distinct CDR3 sequences, about 25% of them singletons. Sequenced here: PBMCs, sampled before or after stereotactic body radiation therapy (not recorded which). Receptor source: a donor at least 50 years old with non-small cell lung cancer. Both conserved end residues are part of each CDR3. Each record gives: CDR3 length, D gene, V gene, clone size, J gene, CDR3 DNA, CDR3 protein. D genes are given only for firm matches. Clone size appears in some rows only: once, few, many, or a class for an expanded clone.

13	NA	TRBV18	many	TRBJ2-1	TGTGCCAGCTCCGCGGACAGCTGGGATGAGCAGTTCTTC	CASSADSWDEQFF
14	NA	TRBV6-9	NA	TRBJ1-5	TGTGCCAGCAGTTCCGGTACCTTCAATCAGCCCCATCATTTT	CASSSGTFNQPHHF
13	TRBD1	TRBV30	many	TRBJ1-5	TGTGCCTGGAGTGTACAGGGGAATCAGCCCCAGCATTTT	CAWSVQGNQPQHF
16	NA	TRBV5-1	once	TRBJ2-3	TGCGCCAGCAGCTTGGGAGTTGGGGGTTCCACAGATACGCAGTATTTT	CASSLGVGGSTDTQYF
14	NA	TRBV2	many	TRBJ1-1	TGTGCCAGCAGTGAGGGGGGGATTCTCACTGAAGCTTTCTTT	CASSEGGILTEAFF
15	TRBD1	TRBV9	many	TRBJ1-6	TGTGCCAGCAGCCCCCGGACAGGAGGTAGTTCACCCCTCCACTTT	CASSPRTGGSSPLHF
14	NA	TRBV3-1	many	TRBJ2-2	TGTGCCAGCAGCCAAGGCGTGGGCACCGGGGAGCTGTTTTTT	CASSQGVGTGELFF
13	NA	TRBV18	many	TRBJ1-1	TGTGCCAGCTCACCAACAGCGAACACTGAAGCTTTCTTT	CASSPTANTEAFF
12	NA	TRBV12-3/TRBV12-4	NA	TRBJ1-6	TGTGCCAGCAGTTTATGGGCGGAACCCCTCCACTTT	CASSLWAEPLHF
19	TRBD2	TRBV7-2	NA	TRBJ2-1	TGTGCCAGCAGCCCTCAACTGCGAACGGGGGGGAGCTCCTACAATGAGCAGTTCTTC	CASSPQLRTGGSSYNEQFF
17	NA	TRBV11-2	many	TRBJ2-7	TGTGCCAGCAGCAGAAAGGTCGGGAAATCTGCTGCCTACGAGCAGTACTTC	CASSRKVGKSAAYEQYF
13	NA	TRBV6-1	many	TRBJ1-5	TGTGCCAGCAAGGGTTATAGCAATCAGCCCCAGCATTTT	CASKGYSNQPQHF
16	NA	TRBV9	many	TRBJ2-3	TGTGCCAGCAGCGTATATGGGGGGGCCGGCACAGATACGCAGTATTTT	CASSVYGGAGTDTQYF
11	NA	TRBV24-1	many	TRBJ2-5	TGTGCCACCGCTATTGGCGAGACCCAGTACTTC	CATAIGETQYF
15	TRBD1	TRBV3-1	few	TRBJ1-1	TGTGCCAGCAGCCAATGGACAGGGGGTCTTACTGAAGCTTTCTTT	CASSQWTGGLTEAFF
13	NA	TRBV2	NA	TRBJ1-4	TGTGCCAGCAATGGACACGGGAGAGGGGAACTGTTTTTT	CASNGHGRGELFF
16	TRBD1	TRBV28	many	TRBJ2-2	TGTGCCAGCAGTCTATCACAGGGGGCTAGCACCGGGGAGCTGTTTTTT	CASSLSQGASTGELFF
15	NA	TRBV6-4	many	TRBJ1-6	TGTGCCAGCAGCCCAGGGGAAAACCCTAATTCACCCCTCCACTTT	CASSPGENPNSPLHF
16	NA	TRBV5-5	many	TRBJ2-7	TGTGCCAGCAGCTTGGTAAAGGGAACCTACTCCTACGAGCAGTACTTC	CASSLVKGTYSYEQYF
16	NA	TRBV12-3/TRBV12-4	NA	TRBJ2-1	TGTGCCATCAGTTTAGGTCCCGGCCGCCTTCCGCCTGCGCAGTTCTTC	CAISLGPGRLPPAQFF
14	TRBD1	TRBV7-6	many	TRBJ1-6	TGTGCCAGCAGCTTCACAGGGGACAATTCACCCCTCCACTTT	CASSFTGDNSPLHF
15	NA	TRBV6-1	many	TRBJ1-1	TGTGCCAGCAGTCGCTGGACCGATAAGAACACTGAAGCTTTCTTT	CASSRWTDKNTEAFF
15	NA	TRBV9	once	TRBJ2-2	TGTGCCAACAGCGTAGAAGGGCGAGGGCCAGGGGAGCTGTTTTTT	CANSVEGRGPGELFF
12	NA	TRBV18	many	TRBJ2-5	TGTGCCAGCTCACTGACCCAAGAGACCCAGTACTTC	CASSLTQETQYF
15	NA	TRBV4-2	many	TRBJ2-7	TGTGCCAGCAGCCAATTCGAGACGGGGGGCGACGAGCAGTACTTC	CASSQFETGGDEQYF
17	NA	TRBV20-1	many	TRBJ1-6	TGCAGTGCTAGTCCCCCCCCGGGACATCGGTATAATTCACCCCTCCACTTT	CSASPPPGHRYNSPLHF
13	NA	TRBV20-1	many	TRBJ1-6	TGCAGTGCTACTGGCATGAATAATTCACCCCTCCACTTT	CSATGMNNSPLHF
13	NA	TRBV19	many	TRBJ1-2	TGTGCCACCTCTGAGGGTAATACCTATGGCTACACCTTC	CATSEGNTYGYTF
14	NA	TRBV7-8	many	TRBJ1-1	TGTGCCAGCAGCTTAGTTGGGTCCCCCACTGAAGCTTTCTTT	CASSLVGSPTEAFF
14	TRBD2	TRBV27	many	TRBJ2-3	TGTGCCAGCAGGGGGACTAGAAACACAGATACGCAGTATTTT	CASRGTRNTDTQYF
13	NA	TRBV5-4	NA	TRBJ2-1	TGTGCCAGCAGCACCGGACAGAACAATGAGCAGTTCTTC	CASSTGQNNEQFF
13	NA	TRBV10-3	once	TRBJ2-5	TGTGCCATCATTGGGACGGAGAAAGAGACCCAGTACTTC	CAIIGTEKETQYF
13	NA	TRBV19	NA	TRBJ2-7	TGTGCCAGTAAAAAACGACTGTCCTACGAGCAGTACTTC	CASKKRLSYEQYF